The entry below gives a single TCR beta chain sequence along with its context. Libraries were prepared by immunoSEQ multiplex PCR; TCRdb keeps only in-frame clonotypes and omits some of them. In the table there are 75,000 to 95,000 clones, about 89% of which are singletons. The source of the sample is a study of control samples from healthy donors and cancer patients. Germline assignment: CDR1 LNHDA and CDR2 SQIVND (reference sequence). Trimming removed 5 bases at V and 1 base at J, with 8 bases between. This CDR3 is built from 14 residues. This chain connects TRBV19 to TRBJ2-2, with no clear D. The source material was PBMCs. The TCR was taken from a woman aged 45-60 years with colorectal cancer. DNA for the CDR3: TGTGCCAGTAGTCGTAGTAAGAACACCGGGGAGCTGTTTTTT. It is translated as CASSRSKNTGELFF.